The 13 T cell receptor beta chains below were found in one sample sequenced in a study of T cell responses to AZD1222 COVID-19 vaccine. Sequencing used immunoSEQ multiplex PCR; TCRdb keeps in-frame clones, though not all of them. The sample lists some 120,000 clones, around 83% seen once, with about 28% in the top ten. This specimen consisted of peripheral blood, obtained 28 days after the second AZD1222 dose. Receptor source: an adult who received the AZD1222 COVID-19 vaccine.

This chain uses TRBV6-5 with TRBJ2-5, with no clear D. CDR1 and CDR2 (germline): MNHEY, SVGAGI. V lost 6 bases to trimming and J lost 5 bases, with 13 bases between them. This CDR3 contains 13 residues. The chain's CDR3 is CASSRWLWETQYF. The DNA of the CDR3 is TGTGCCAGCAGCCGGTGGTTATGGGAGACCCAGTACTTC.

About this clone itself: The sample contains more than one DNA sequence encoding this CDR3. The chain's CDR3 is CASSQDSTQPQHF. The CDR3 bases are TGTGCCAGCAGCCAAGACAGTACTCAGCCCCAGCATTTT. The chain carries TRBV3-1 (or the pseudogene TRBV3-2) and TRBJ1-5; no definite D call. The germline gives CDR1 LGHDT, CDR2 YNNKEL (reference sequence). The CDR3 is 13 residues long. V lost 0 bases to trimming and J lost 6 bases, with 6 bases between them.

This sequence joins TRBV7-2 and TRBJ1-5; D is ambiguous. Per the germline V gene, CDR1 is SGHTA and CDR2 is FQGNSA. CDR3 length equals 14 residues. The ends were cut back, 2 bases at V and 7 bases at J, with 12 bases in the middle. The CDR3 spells CASSLPGGSQPQHF. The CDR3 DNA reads TGTGCCAGCAGCTTACCGGGAGGCAGCCAGCCCCAGCATTTT.

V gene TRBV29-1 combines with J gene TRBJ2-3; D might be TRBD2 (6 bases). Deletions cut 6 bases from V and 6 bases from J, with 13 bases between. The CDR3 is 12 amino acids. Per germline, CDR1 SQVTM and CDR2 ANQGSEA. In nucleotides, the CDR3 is TGCAGCGTCTTACTAGCTGCGGATACGCAGTATTTT. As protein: CSVLLAADTQYF.

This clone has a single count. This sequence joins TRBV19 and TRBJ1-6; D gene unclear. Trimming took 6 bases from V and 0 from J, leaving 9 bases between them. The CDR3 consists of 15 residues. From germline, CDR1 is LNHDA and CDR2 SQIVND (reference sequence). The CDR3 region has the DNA TGTGCCAGTAGGGGAATGAGCTCCTATAATTCACCCCTCCACTTT. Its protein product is CASRGMSSYNSPLHF.

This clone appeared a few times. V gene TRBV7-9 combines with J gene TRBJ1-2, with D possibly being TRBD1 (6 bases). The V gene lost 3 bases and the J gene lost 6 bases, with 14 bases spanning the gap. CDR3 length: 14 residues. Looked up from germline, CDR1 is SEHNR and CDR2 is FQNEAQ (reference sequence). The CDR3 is CASSLQGSGNGYTF. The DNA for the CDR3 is TGTGCCAGCAGCTTGCAGGGGTCAGGCAATGGCTACACCTTC. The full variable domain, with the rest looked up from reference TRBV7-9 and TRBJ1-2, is DTGVSQNPRHKITKRGQNVTFRCDPISEHNRLYWYRQTLGQGPEFLTYFQNEAQLEKSRLLSDRFSAERPKGSFSTLEIQRTEQGDSAMYLCASSLQGSGNGYTFGSGTRLTVV.

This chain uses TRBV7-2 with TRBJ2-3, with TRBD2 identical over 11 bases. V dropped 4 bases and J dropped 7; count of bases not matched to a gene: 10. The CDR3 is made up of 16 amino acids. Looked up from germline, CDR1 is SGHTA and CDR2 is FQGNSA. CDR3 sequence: CASSYLSRLAGYTQYF. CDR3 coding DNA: TGTGCCAGCAGCTACCTATCCCGACTAGCGGGGTATACGCAGTATTTT.

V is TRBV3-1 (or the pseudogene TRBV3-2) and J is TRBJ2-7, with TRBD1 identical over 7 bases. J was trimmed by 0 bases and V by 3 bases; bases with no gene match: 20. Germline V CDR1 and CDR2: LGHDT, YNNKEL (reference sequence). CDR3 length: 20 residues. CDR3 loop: CASSHQRKGGAAHSSYEQYF. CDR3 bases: TGTGCCAGCAGCCACCAACGGAAAGGGGGCGCTGCTCATAGCTCCTACGAGCAGTACTTC.

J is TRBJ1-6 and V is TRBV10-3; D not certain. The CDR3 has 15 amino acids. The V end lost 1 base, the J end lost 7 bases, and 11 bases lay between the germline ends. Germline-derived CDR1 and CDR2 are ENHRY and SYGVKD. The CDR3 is CAISEYLGSNSPLHF. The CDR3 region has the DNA TGTGCCATCAGTGAGTACTTAGGCTCAAATTCACCCCTCCACTTT.

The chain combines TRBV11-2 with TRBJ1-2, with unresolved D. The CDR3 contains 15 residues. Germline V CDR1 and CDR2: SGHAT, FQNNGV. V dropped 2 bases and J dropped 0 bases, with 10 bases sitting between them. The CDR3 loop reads CASSLRLQPNYGYTF. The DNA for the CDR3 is TGTGCCAGCAGCTTAAGGCTACAGCCTAACTATGGCTACACCTTC.

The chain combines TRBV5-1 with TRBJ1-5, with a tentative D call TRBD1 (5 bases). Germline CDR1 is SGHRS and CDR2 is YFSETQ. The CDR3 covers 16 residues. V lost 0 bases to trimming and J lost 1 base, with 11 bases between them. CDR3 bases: TGCGCCAGCAGCTTGGAGGGGACTCCCAGCAATCAGCCCCAGCATTTT. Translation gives CASSLEGTPSNQPQHF.

Written as DNA, the CDR3 is TGTGCCAGCAGTCTCCCCCCCCGAGTGCGGAGCAATCAGCCCCAGCATTTT. This gives the protein CASSLPPRVRSNQPQHF. The V and J genes are TRBV28 and TRBJ1-5; D not certain. With 5 bases removed from V and 1 base from J, the gap between germline ends came to 18 bases. Germline V gene data show CDR1 as MDHEN and CDR2 as SYDVKM. This CDR3 has 17 amino acids. The whole variable domain, filled in from reference TRBV28 and TRBJ1-5, reads DVKVTQSSRYLVKRTGEKVFLECVQDMDHENMFWYRQDPGLGLRLIYFSYDVKMKEKGDIPEGYSVSREKKERFSLILESASTNQTSMYLCASSLPPRVRSNQPQHFGDGTRLSIL.

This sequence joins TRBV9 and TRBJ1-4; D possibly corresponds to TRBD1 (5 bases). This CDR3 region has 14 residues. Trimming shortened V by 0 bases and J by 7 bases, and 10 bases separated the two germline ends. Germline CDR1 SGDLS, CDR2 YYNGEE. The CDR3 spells CASSVGSRVEKLFF. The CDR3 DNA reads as TGTGCCAGCAGCGTAGGGAGCAGGGTTGAAAAACTGTTTTTT.